The clone carrying this T cell receptor beta chain was counted ten times or more. This CDR3 is built from 14 residues. Germline CDR1 is LGHDT and CDR2 is YNNKEL (reference sequence). The junction had 4 bases not matched to a gene; V was cut back by 3 bases and J by 3 bases. These data originate in a study of regulatory T cells in long-lasting Graves disease. Regarding time point: newly diagnosed GD, antithyroid drugs for less than 3 months. RNA isolated from PBMCs was used to make the TCR library. Building the TCR beta libraries relied on iRepertoire HTBI primers, and CDR3 regions underwent Arm-PCR. Each CDR3 protein is one row after TCRdb ran MiXCR on the multiplex PCR reads. The sample holds 360,000 or so distinct CDR3 sequences, about 11% seen once. These data also formed part of another study, on T cells in Graves' hyperthyroidism and ophthalmopathy.

The sequencing used peripheral blood mononuclear cells (PBMCs), collected at new diagnosis, from a patient treated with antithyroid drugs. The source is a woman aged 18-29 years with Graves disease. The rearrangement uses TRBV3-1 and TRBJ1-1, with 7 positions matching TRBD1. The CDR3 sequence is CASSQETGDTEAFF. The CDR3, as DNA: TGTGCCAGCAGCCAGGAAACAGGGGACACTGAAGCTTTCTTT.